This TCR beta chain was documented in a study of blood T cell repertoires in COVID-19. Study information: Acute and convalescent COVID-19 samples came from the United States, Italy and Spain. PBMCs, B-cell-depleted T cells, or T cells were the source of the cDNA or gDNA that made up the material.

Original methodology: Estimated nucleated cell counts came from reference gene primer amplification. Clones were read by immunoSEQ multiplex PCR, and TCRdb kept only the in-frame ones, dropping some. Clonal size and the V and J genes are those of that table, whereas D and trimming came from the DNA. The sample contains fewer than 85,000 clones, around 80% of which appear only once. Trimming stripped 0 bases from V and 2 bases from J, with 18 bases between. Germline V gene lookup returns CDR1 LGHNA and CDR2 YSLEER. CDR3 length: 18 residues. The chain carries TRBV4-3 and TRBJ2-3, with D possibly matching TRBD2 (6 bases). The sequence was obtained from a woman of 80 years or more with active or convalescent COVID-19. What was sequenced was peripheral blood. The CDR3 region is CASSQDIGVEGFTDTQYF. As DNA, the CDR3 is TGCGCCAGCAGCCAAGATATCGGAGTGGAGGGATTCACAGATACGCAGTATTTT.